A selection of T cell receptor beta chains follows, all from one sample in a study of graft-versus-host responses after intestinal transplantation. Using immunoSEQ multiplex PCR, the repertoire was profiled, and TCRdb retains in-frame clones only, with some absent. The repertoire holds about 93,000 clones, with approximately 92% as singletons. Their antigens remain unidentified. This specimen was unstimulated CD8+ T cells sorted from spleen or lymph node cells, taken before intestinal transplant. Receptor source: a human donor who received an intestinal transplant. Each CDR3 is given with its conserved first and last residue. Each record gives: J gene, clone size, CDR3 length, V gene, D gene, CDR3 DNA, CDR3 protein. A D gene is named only where the DNA matches it firmly. Not all rows give a size; the values are once, few, many and, for expanded clones, a class.

>TRBJ1-1|NA|14|TRBV19|TRBD1
TGTGCCAGTAGTAGACAGGGCCGGAACACTGAAGCTTTCTTT
CASSRQGRNTEAFF
>TRBJ1-2|NA|13|TRBV6-5|NA
TGTGCCAGCAGTCCAGCGGCGGGGGAAGGCTACACCTTC
CASSPAAGEGYTF
>TRBJ1-2|NA|15|TRBV19|TRBD1
TGTGCCAGTAGTCTTGGACAGGGATCCCTCTATGGCTACACCTTC
CASSLGQGSLYGYTF
>TRBJ1-1|NA|14|TRBV2|NA
TGTGCCAGCAGGCATAGCGGGGGAAACACTGAAGCTTTCTTT
CASRHSGGNTEAFF
>TRBJ1-4|NA|17|TRBV2|TRBD1
TGTGCCAGCAGTGTCTCCCAGGGGGCGCTTGGAGATGAAAAACTGTTTTTT
CASSVSQGALGDEKLFF
>TRBJ1-2|NA|15|TRBV27|TRBD1
TGTGCCAGCAGTCCCGGGACAGAACTTAACTATGGCTACACCTTC
CASSPGTELNYGYTF
>TRBJ1-1|NA|14|TRBV7-9|NA
TGTGCCAGCAGCCCCGTAGGGGGTAACACTGAAGCTTTCTTT
CASSPVGGNTEAFF
>TRBJ2-5|once|14|TRBV28|NA
TGTGCCAGCAGTTTGAGTGCGGCCACGGAGACCCAGTACTTC
CASSLSAATETQYF
>TRBJ2-7|NA|17|TRBV4-1|TRBD2
TGCGCCAGCAGCCAAAGGTCGGGGGGGGCCAGCTCCTACGAGCAGTACTTC
CASSQRSGGASSYEQYF
>TRBJ1-1|NA|14|TRBV19|TRBD1
TGTGCCAGTAGTCCGGGGACAGGGAACACTGAAGCTTTCTTT
CASSPGTGNTEAFF
>TRBJ1-2|NA|15|TRBV13|NA
TGTGCCAGCAGCCTTAGAGGCCATGTGGCCTATGGCTACACCTTC
CASSLRGHVAYGYTF
>TRBJ1-6|once|14|TRBV28|NA
TGTGCCAGCAGTTTTGTCAGTAATAATTCACCCCTCCACTTT
CASSFVSNNSPLHF
>TRBJ1-1|NA|13|TRBV19|NA
TGTGCCAGTCGGTGGGGACAGAACACTGAAGCTTTCTTT
CASRWGQNTEAFF
>TRBJ1-4|NA|13|TRBV19|TRBD1
TGTGCCAGCCAGGGGGCGACTAATGAAAAACTGTTTTTT
CASQGATNEKLFF
>TRBJ2-2|once|14|TRBV7-9|NA
TGTGCCAGCAGCCTCCTGACAGTTCCCGGGGAGCTGTTTTTT
CASSLLTVPGELFF
>TRBJ2-1|NA|15|TRBV11-2|NA
TGTGCCAGCAAAACCGCGGACTCCTCCTACAATGAGCAGTTCTTC
CASKTADSSYNEQFF
>TRBJ1-2|few|13|TRBV19|NA
TGTGCCAGTAGTCCAACAGGGATTTATGGCTACACCTTC
CASSPTGIYGYTF
>TRBJ1-2|NA|15|TRBV27|NA
TGTGCCAGCAGTTTTTCAGCGGGCGTACCCTATGGCTACACCTTC
CASSFSAGVPYGYTF
>TRBJ2-7|NA|15|TRBV5-1|NA
TGCGCCAGCGGACCCTCGTGGAGGGACTCCTACGAGCAGTACTTC
CASGPSWRDSYEQYF
>TRBJ2-5|NA|14|TRBV14|NA
TGTGCCAGCAGCCACCCCGCAGGGAAAGAGACCCAGTACTTC
CASSHPAGKETQYF
>TRBJ1-3|once|13|TRBV10-3|NA
TGTGCCATCAGTGACAGCTCTGGAAACACCATATATTTT
CAISDSSGNTIYF
>TRBJ2-1|NA|15|TRBV13|TRBD2
TGTGCCAGCAGCAAACTAGCGGGAGTTGGCAATGAGCAGTTCTTC
CASSKLAGVGNEQFF
>TRBJ1-1|NA|14|TRBV15|NA
TGTGCCACCAGCAGAGAGGGGGCGGGCACTGAAGCTTTCTTT
CATSREGAGTEAFF
>TRBJ1-5|NA|15|TRBV19|TRBD1
TGTGCCAGTAGTATCATGGGACAGGGAAATCAGCCCCAGCATTTT
CASSIMGQGNQPQHF
>TRBJ2-7|NA|15|TRBV7-9|TRBD2
TGTGCCAGCAGCTCCACTAGCGGGAGGTCGGAGGAGCAGTACTTC
CASSSTSGRSEEQYF
>TRBJ1-3|NA|18|TRBV11-2|TRBD1
TGTGCCAGCAGTTTGGCATACCCCGGGACAGTAGGAGGAAACACCATATATTTT
CASSLAYPGTVGGNTIYF
>TRBJ2-1|NA|14|TRBV29-1|TRBD2
TGCAGCGTTCTGGGACTAGCGGGGGTCTTTGAGCAGTTCTTC
CSVLGLAGVFEQFF
>TRBJ1-5|NA|13|TRBV15|NA
TGTGCCACCAGCGGGGGGGTCAATCAGCCCCAGCATTTT
CATSGGVNQPQHF
>TRBJ2-1|NA|17|TRBV6-4|TRBD2
TGTGCCAGCAGTGAAGAATATAGCGGGACCTCCTACAATGAGCAGTTCTTC
CASSEEYSGTSYNEQFF
>TRBJ2-7|NA|15|TRBV5-5|NA
TGTGCCAGCAGCCTCAGGTTGGGGGGAGGCTACGAGCAGTACTTC
CASSLRLGGGYEQYF
>TRBJ1-2|NA|16|TRBV10-3|TRBD1
TGTGCCATCAGTGATCTTAGGACAGGACGGGTTTATGGCTACACCTTC
CAISDLRTGRVYGYTF
>TRBJ2-6|NA|16|TRBV6-6|NA
TGTGCCAGCAGTTTCGGTTTGGGCTCCGGGGCCAACGTCCTGACTTTC
CASSFGLGSGANVLTF
>TRBJ1-1|NA|14|TRBV6-5|NA
TGTGCCAGCAGTTATCGTCCAGGGAACACTGAAGCTTTCTTT
CASSYRPGNTEAFF
>TRBJ1-2|NA|18|TRBV7-9|NA
TGTGCCAGCAGCTCCGTAAGCTCCAACACAGGGTTCAGCGGAGGCTACACCTTC
CASSSVSSNTGFSGGYTF
>TRBJ1-2|NA|13|TRBV19|TRBD1
TGTGCCAGTTTTCGAGGGGGCGCAAATGGCTACACCTTC
CASFRGGANGYTF
>TRBJ2-7|NA|12|TRBV5-1|NA
TGCGCCAGCAGCTTGGACAGTGGCGAGCAGTACTTC
CASSLDSGEQYF
>TRBJ1-3|NA|14|TRBV19|NA
TGTGCCAGTAGCCCACAGGGTTCCGGAAACACCATATATTTT
CASSPQGSGNTIYF
>TRBJ1-4|NA|12|TRBV27|TRBD1
TGTGCCAGCAGTTTAGGACAGGGAGAACTGTTTTTT
CASSLGQGELFF
>TRBJ1-5|NA|13|TRBV28|NA
TGTGCCAGCAGCCTCTATAGCAATCAGCCCCAGCATTTT
CASSLYSNQPQHF
>TRBJ1-2|NA|13|TRBV7-3|NA
TGTGCCAGCAGCTTAAGCGTCGGGAGTGGCTACACCTTC
CASSLSVGSGYTF
>TRBJ2-1|NA|16|TRBV7-6|TRBD2
TGTGCCAGCAGCCCCCTACTAGCGGGAGGGCCGAATGAGCAGTTCTTC
CASSPLLAGGPNEQFF
>TRBJ2-5|NA|14|TRBV18|NA
TGTGCCAGCTCACCATGGACAGTGCAAGAGACCCAGTACTTC
CASSPWTVQETQYF
>TRBJ2-7|NA|15|TRBV6-4|TRBD2
TGTGCCAGCAGTGAGCTAGCGGGGGACTCCTACGAGCAGTACTTC
CASSELAGDSYEQYF
>TRBJ2-1|NA|15|TRBV30|TRBD2
TGTGCCTGGAAAACTAGCGGGGGGATGTACAATGAGCAGTTCTTC
CAWKTSGGMYNEQFF
>TRBJ2-5|once|13|TRBV6-6|TRBD2
TGTGCCAGCAGTTATCCTAGCGGAGAGACCCAGTACTTC
CASSYPSGETQYF
>TRBJ2-1|once|15|TRBV19|TRBD1
TGTGCCAGTAGTCCCGGGACAGGGGTTTTTGGTGAGCAGTTCTTC
CASSPGTGVFGEQFF
>TRBJ2-7|NA|14|TRBV7-6|NA
TGTGCCAGCAGCTTATCCCTAGCATCTAGCGAGCAGTACTTC
CASSLSLASSEQYF
>TRBJ1-1|NA|16|TRBV19|NA
TGTGCCAGTAGTGCCTATCGGAGGGGTATGGACACTGAAGCTTTCTTT
CASSAYRRGMDTEAFF
>TRBJ1-2|NA|16|TRBV4-2|TRBD1
TGTGCCAGCAGCCAAGCGCTGACAGGGGGATTATATGGCTACACCTTC
CASSQALTGGLYGYTF
>TRBJ2-2|NA|15|TRBV9|NA
TGTGCCAGCAGCGTAGCCATCCCCAGCACCGGGGAGCTGTTTTTT
CASSVAIPSTGELFF
>TRBJ2-1|NA|14|TRBV5-6|NA
TGTGCCAGCAGCTTGTGGCTAGCCTCTTGGGAGCAGTTCTTC
CASSLWLASWEQFF
>TRBJ2-2|NA|15|TRBV6-5|TRBD2
TGTGCCAGCAGGCCTCTAGCGGGAGGGACCGGGGAGCTGTTTTTT
CASRPLAGGTGELFF
>TRBJ2-1|NA|14|TRBV11-2|TRBD2
TGTGCCAGCAAGGCGGGAGCTTCCTACAATGAGCAGTTCTTC
CASKAGASYNEQFF
>TRBJ2-7|NA|16|TRBV10-1|TRBD1
TGCGCCAGCAGGGATGACAGGGCCCCCTATCATGACGAGCAGTACTTC
CASRDDRAPYHDEQYF
>TRBJ1-1|NA|14|TRBV4-2|TRBD1
TGTGCCAGCAGCCCTACAGGGGCGAACACTGAAGCTTTCTTT
CASSPTGANTEAFF
>TRBJ2-7|NA|16|TRBV7-8|NA
TGTGCCAGCAGCTTAATTGGCCAGGGCCGACCGCACGAGCAGTACTTC
CASSLIGQGRPHEQYF